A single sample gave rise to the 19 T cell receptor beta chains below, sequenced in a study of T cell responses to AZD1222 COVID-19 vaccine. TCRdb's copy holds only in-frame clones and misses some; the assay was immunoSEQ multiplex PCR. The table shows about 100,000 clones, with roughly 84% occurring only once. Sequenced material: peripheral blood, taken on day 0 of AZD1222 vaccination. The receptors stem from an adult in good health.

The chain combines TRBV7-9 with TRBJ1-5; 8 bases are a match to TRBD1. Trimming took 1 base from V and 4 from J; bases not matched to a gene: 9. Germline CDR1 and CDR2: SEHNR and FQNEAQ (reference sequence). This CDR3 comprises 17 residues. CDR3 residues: CASSLVTGGNWNQPQHF. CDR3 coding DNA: TGTGCCAGCAGCTTAGTCACAGGGGGTAATTGGAATCAGCCCCAGCATTTT.

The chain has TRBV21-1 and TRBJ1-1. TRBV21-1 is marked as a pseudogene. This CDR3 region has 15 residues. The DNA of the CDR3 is TGTGCCAGCAGCAAAGTCTGGGGGGGGGACACTGAAGCTTTCTTT. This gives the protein CASSKVWGGDTEAFF.

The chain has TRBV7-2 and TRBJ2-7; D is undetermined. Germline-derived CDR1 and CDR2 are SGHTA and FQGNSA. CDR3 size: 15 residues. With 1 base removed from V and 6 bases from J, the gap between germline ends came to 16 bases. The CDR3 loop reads CASSLDPSPRSEQYF. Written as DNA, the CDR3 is TGTGCCAGCAGCTTAGATCCTAGTCCACGTTCCGAGCAGTACTTC. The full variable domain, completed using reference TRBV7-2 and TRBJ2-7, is GAGVSQSPSNKVTEKGKDVELRCDPISGHTALYWYRQSLGQGLEFLIYFQGNSAPDKSGLPSDRFSAERTGGSVSTLTIQRTQQEDSAVYLCASSLDPSPRSEQYFGPGTRLTVT.

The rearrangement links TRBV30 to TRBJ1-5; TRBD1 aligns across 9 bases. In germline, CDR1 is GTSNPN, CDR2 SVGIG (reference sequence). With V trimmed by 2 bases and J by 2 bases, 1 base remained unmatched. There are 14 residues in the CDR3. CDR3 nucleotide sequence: TGTGCCTGGAGTCGGACAGGGGGCAATCAGCCCCAGCATTTT. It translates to CAWSRTGGNQPQHF.

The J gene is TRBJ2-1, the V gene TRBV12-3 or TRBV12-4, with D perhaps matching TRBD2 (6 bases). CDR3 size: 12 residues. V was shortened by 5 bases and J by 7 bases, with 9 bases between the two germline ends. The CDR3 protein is CASSGGRNEQFF. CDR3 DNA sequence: TGTGCCAGCAGTGGGGGGAGAAATGAGCAGTTCTTC.

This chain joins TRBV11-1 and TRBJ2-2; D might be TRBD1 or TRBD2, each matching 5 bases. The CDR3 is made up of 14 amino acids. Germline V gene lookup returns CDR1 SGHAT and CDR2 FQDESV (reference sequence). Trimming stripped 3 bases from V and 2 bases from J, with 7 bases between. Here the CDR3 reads CASSFGANTGELFF. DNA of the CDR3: TGTGCCAGCAGCTTCGGGGCAAACACCGGGGAGCTGTTTTTT.

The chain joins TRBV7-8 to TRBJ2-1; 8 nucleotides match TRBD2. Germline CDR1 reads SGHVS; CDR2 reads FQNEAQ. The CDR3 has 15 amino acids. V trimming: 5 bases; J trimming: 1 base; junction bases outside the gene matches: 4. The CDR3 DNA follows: TGTGCCAGCAGCGGAGAGCGGGGGTCCTACAATGAGCAGTTCTTC. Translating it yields CASSGERGSYNEQFF.

The CDR3 reads CARDERATVTEAFF. The CDR3 bases are TGTGCCAGGGACGAACGGGCCACTGTCACTGAAGCTTTCTTT. V gene TRBV7-9 combines with J gene TRBJ1-1; no clear D gene. V dropped 9 bases and J dropped 4 bases, with 18 bases sitting between them. This CDR3 is built from 14 residues. Germline V lookup: CDR1 SEHNR, CDR2 FQNEAQ (reference sequence).

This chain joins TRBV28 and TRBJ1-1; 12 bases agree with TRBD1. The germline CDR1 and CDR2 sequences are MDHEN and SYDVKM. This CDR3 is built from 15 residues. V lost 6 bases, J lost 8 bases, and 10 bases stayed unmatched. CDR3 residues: CASSYPPGQGAEAFF. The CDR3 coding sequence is TGTGCCAGCAGCTATCCACCGGGACAGGGGGCGGAAGCTTTCTTT. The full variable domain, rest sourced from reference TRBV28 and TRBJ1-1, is DVKVTQSSRYLVKRTGEKVFLECVQDMDHENMFWYRQDPGLGLRLIYFSYDVKMKEKGDIPEGYSVSREKKERFSLILESASTNQTSMYLCASSYPPGQGAEAFFGQGTRLTVV.

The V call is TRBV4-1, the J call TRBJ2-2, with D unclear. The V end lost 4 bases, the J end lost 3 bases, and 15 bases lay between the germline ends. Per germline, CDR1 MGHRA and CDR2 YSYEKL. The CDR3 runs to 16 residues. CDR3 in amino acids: CASSRQDLFDTGELFF. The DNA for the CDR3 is TGCGCCAGCAGCCGCCAAGACCTCTTTGACACCGGGGAGCTGTTTTTT.

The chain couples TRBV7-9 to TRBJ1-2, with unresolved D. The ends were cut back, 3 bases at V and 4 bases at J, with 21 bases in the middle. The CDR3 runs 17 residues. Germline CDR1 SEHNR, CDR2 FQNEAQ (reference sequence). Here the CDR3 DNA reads TGTGCCAGCAGCTTGCCTTCATGGGAGGCCCGAGGCTATGGCTACACCTTC. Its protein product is CASSLPSWEARGYGYTF.

The CDR3 DNA reads as TGTGCCAGCAGCCCCGGACTGAACTATGGCTACACCTTC. Its translation: CASSPGLNYGYTF. The chain couples TRBV11-2 to TRBJ1-2; D is ambiguous. The CDR3 has 13 amino acids. Between the trimmed V and J ends, which lost 5 bases and 2 bases, there was a span of 9 bases. Germline CDR1 SGHAT, CDR2 FQNNGV.

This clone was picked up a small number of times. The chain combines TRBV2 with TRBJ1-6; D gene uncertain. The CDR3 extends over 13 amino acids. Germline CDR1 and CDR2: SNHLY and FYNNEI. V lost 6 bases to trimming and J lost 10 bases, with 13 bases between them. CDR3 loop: CASSRTWESPLHF. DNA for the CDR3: TGTGCCAGCAGCCGCACATGGGAGTCACCCCTCCACTTT.

The CDR3 bases are TGCGCCAGTGGAGGGGGGTCCAACACTGAAGCTTTCTTT. It is translated as CASGGGSNTEAFF. This rearrangement joins TRBV10-1 to TRBJ1-1; D perhaps matches TRBD1 (6 bases). Trimming left V 9 bases short and J 2 bases short, with 13 bases between. The germline CDR1 and CDR2 sequences are WNHNN and SYGVQD (reference sequence). This CDR3 has 13 residues.

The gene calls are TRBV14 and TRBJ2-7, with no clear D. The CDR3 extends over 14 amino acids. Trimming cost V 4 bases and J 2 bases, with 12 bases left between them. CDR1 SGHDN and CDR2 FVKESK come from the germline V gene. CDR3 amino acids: CASSRRQGTYEQYF. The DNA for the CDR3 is TGTGCCAGCAGCCGTCGGCAAGGGACCTACGAGCAGTACTTC.

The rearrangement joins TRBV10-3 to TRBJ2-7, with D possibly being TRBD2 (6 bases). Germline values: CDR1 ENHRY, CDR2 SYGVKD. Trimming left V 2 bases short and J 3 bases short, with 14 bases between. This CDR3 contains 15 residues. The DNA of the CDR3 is TGTGCCATCAGTGAGACTAGCCGGGCGATCTACGAGCAGTACTTC. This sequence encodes CAISETSRAIYEQYF.

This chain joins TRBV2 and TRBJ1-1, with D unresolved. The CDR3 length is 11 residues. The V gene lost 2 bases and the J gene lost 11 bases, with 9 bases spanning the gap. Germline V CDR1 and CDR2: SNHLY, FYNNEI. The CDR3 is CASSEFARAFF. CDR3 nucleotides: TGTGCCAGCAGTGAATTTGCGAGGGCTTTCTTT.

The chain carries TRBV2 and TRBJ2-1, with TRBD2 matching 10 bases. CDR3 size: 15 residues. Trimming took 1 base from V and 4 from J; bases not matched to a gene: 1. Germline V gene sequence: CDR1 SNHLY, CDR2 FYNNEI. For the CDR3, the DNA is TGTGCCAGCAGTGAAGGGACTAGCGGTTACAATGAGCAGTTCTTC. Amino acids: CASSEGTSGYNEQFF.

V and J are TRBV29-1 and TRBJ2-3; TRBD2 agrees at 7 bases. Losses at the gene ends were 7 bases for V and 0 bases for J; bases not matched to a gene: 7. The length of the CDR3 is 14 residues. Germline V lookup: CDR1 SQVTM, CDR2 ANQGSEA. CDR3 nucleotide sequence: TGCAGCGGGATCGGGCGGGGGAGCACAGATACGCAGTATTTT. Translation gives CSGIGRGSTDTQYF.